Listed below are T cell receptor beta chains from one sample, sequenced in a study of blood T cell repertoires in COVID-19. Some clones are missing from TCRdb's copy, which holds only in-frame ones; the method was immunoSEQ multiplex PCR. The repertoire holds a few hundred thousand clones, with more than 85% as singletons. The sequenced material came from PBMCs or T cells enriched from blood (not recorded which). All receptors derive from a woman aged 25-40 years who had recovered from COVID-19. The CDR3 runs from the conserved cysteine through the conserved F or W.

v_gene,CDR3aa
TRBV7-2,CASSAPSGGSYRDTQYF
TRBV2,CASRGTSGAYNEQFF
TRBV27,CASSTGLAGGPTDTQYF
TRBV30,CAWSVQGNTEAFF
TRBV5-1,CASSYTSGVATDTQYF
TRBV28,CASSSLDRDSLEQYF
TRBV11-3,CASSSTSGGAETQYF
TRBV28,CASRGHEQYF
TRBV5-5,CASSPSAGLGEQYF
TRBV24-1,CATSDPGQGMHEQFF
TRBV23-1,CASSRRKSGGYTF
TRBV7-2,CASSLAGVQETQYF
TRBV27,CASSYGTSGSGVYEQYF
TRBV4-3,CASSQERLLSYEQYF
TRBV18,CASSRGTAQPQHF
TRBV4-1,CASSRGGQGAKNTGELFF
TRBV27,CASSSPTRTGAVNYGYTF
TRBV9,CASSVALDSGSVAYNEQFF
TRBV5-4,CASTDTGGEDTQYF
TRBV18,CASSPDRTVNEQFF